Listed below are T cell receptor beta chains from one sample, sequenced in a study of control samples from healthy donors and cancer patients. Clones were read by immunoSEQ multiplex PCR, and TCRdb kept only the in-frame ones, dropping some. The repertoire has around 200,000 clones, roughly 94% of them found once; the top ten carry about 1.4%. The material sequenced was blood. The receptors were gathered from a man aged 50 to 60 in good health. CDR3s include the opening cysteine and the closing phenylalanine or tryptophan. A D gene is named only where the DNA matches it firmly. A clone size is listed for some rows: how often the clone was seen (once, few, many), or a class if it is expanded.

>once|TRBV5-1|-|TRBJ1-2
TGCGCCAGCAGAAGCGACCCAAACTATGGCTACACCTTC
CASRSDPNYGYTF
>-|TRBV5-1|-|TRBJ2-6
TGCGCCAGCAGCTCTGGGGCCAACGTCCTGACTTTC
CASSSGANVLTF
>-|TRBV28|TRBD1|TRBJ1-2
TGTGCCAGCAGTTCAGCCGGGACAGCCGTCTCTGGCTACACCTTC
CASSSAGTAVSGYTF
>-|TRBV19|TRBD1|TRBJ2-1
TGTGCCAGTACCCGTCGGACAGGACTTCCTGATGAGCAGTTCTTC
CASTRRTGLPDEQFF
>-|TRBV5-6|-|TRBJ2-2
TGTGCCAGCAGCTTGGGATCAGCAGGGGAAACCGGGGAGCTGTTTTTT
CASSLGSAGETGELFF
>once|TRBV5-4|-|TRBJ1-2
TGTGCCAGCAGCTTGGGCAAAGGGAACTATGGCTACACCTTC
CASSLGKGNYGYTF
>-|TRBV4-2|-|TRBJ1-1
TGTGCCAGCAGCCATTGGGGGACTGAAGCTTTCTTT
CASSHWGTEAFF
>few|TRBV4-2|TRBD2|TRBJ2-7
TGTGCCAGCAGCCAGGTTTCTGGGAGCGGGGGCATCTACGAGCAGTACTTC
CASSQVSGSGGIYEQYF
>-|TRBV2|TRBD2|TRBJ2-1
TGTGCCAGCACGCTAGCGGGGGTTGGGGATGAGCAGTTCTTC
CASTLAGVGDEQFF
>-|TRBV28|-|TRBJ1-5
TGTGCCAGCAGTTTAGGTGGCCAGCCCCAGCATTTT
CASSLGGQPQHF
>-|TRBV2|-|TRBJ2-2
TGTGCCAGCAGTGCGATTAGAGGCACCGGGGAGCTGTTTTTT
CASSAIRGTGELFF
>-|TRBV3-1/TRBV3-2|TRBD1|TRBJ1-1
TGTGCCAGCACCCGACAGGGTACTGAAGCTTTCTTT
CASTRQGTEAFF
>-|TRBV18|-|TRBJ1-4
TGTGCCAGCTCACCGGAGGGCCCGAATATTAATGAAAAACTGTTTTTT
CASSPEGPNINEKLFF
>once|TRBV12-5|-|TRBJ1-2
TGTGCTAGTGGTTTTATCAAGGGGGTGTACTATGGCTACACCTTC
CASGFIKGVYYGYTF
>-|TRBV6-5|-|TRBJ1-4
TGTGCCAGCTCCCGGGGACGGTTTAATGAAAAACTGTTTTTT
CASSRGRFNEKLFF
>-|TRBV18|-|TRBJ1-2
TGTGCCAGCTCACCGCAGGGATATGGCTACACCTTC
CASSPQGYGYTF
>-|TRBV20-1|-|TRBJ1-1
TGCAGTGCTAGTTACGACTACACTGAAGCTTTCTTT
CSASYDYTEAFF
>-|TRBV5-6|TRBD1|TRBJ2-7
TGTGCCAGCAGCCCCGGACAGGGGAAGAGCTCCTACGAGCAGTACTTC
CASSPGQGKSSYEQYF
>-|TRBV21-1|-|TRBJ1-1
TGTGCCAGCAGCAAAGCGCGCGGACAGGGGAGTATAGACACTGAAGCTTTCTTT
CASSKARGQGSIDTEAFF
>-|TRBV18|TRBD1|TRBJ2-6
TGTGCCAGCTCATCGGACAGGGCTGGGGCCAACGTCCTGACTTTC
CASSSDRAGANVLTF
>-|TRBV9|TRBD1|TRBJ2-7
TGTGCCAGCAGCGTAGGACAGGGTAGTGCCTACGAGCAGTACTTC
CASSVGQGSAYEQYF
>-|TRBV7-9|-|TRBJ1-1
TGTGCCAGCAGCTTAACCATGAACACTGAAGCTTTCTTT
CASSLTMNTEAFF
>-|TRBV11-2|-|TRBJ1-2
TGTGCCAGCAGCCGAACATGGGACACCAAGCACCCTGGGGGGGGCTACACCTTC
CASSRTWDTKHPGGGYTF
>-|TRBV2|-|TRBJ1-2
TGTGCCAGCAGCCAGGGGACTCGGGACTATACTAACTATGGCTACACCTTC
CASSQGTRDYTNYGYTF
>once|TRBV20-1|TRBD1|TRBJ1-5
TGCAGTGCTAGTCCCATCGGCAGGGGGGGGGATCAGCCCCAGCATTTT
CSASPIGRGGDQPQHF
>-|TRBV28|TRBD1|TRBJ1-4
TGTGCCAGCAGTCCAGGGGGAACTAATGAAAAACTGTTTTTT
CASSPGGTNEKLFF